This passage covers 26 T cell receptor beta chains from one sample sequenced in a study of blood T cell repertoires in COVID-19. TCRdb keeps only in-frame clones here, not all; method: immunoSEQ multiplex PCR. This sample has roughly 230,000 clones, with 89% found just once. Sequenced input: PBMCs or T cells enriched from blood (not recorded which). The receptors were gathered from a young woman with acute COVID-19.

The gene calls are TRBV6-4 and TRBJ2-1; D perhaps matches TRBD1 (6 bases). V dropped 10 bases and J dropped 0 bases, with 16 bases sitting between them. This CDR3 has 15 residues. In germline, CDR1 is MRHNA, CDR2 SNTAGT. In DNA form, the CDR3 reads TGTGCCACCAGAACACAGGGATACTCCTACAATGAGCAGTTCTTC. As protein: CATRTQGYSYNEQFF.

The V call is TRBV9, the J call TRBJ1-6, with 7 bases that match TRBD1. Germline assignment: CDR1 SGDLS and CDR2 YYNGEE. This CDR3 is built from 16 residues. Unmatched junction bases numbered 16, after V lost 2 bases and J lost 14 bases. CDR3 nucleotide sequence: TGTGCCAGCAGCGTGGGGGTGCGACAGGGTCCAATGGCCCTCCACTTT. As protein: CASSVGVRQGPMALHF.

The chain couples TRBV7-9 to TRBJ2-1; TRBD1 might be the D (6 bases). The ends were cut back, 1 base at V and 4 bases at J, with 14 bases in the middle. The CDR3 sequence is 16 residues long. Looked up from germline, CDR1 is SEHNR and CDR2 is FQNEAQ (reference sequence). CDR3: CASSLVFGTPYNEQFF. CDR3 sequence (DNA): TGTGCCAGCAGCTTAGTTTTCGGGACACCGTACAATGAGCAGTTCTTC.

Here the CDR3 reads CASSPYGTGASYEQYF. CDR3 DNA sequence: TGTGCCAGCAGCCCTTACGGGACAGGGGCCTCCTACGAGCAGTACTTC. This chain joins TRBV27 and TRBJ2-7; 10 bases map to TRBD1. The CDR3 runs to 16 residues. Germline-derived CDR1 and CDR2 are MNHEY and SMNVEV (reference sequence). After removal of 6 bases from V and 0 bases from J, the junction contained 8 bases not matched to a gene.

The CDR3 DNA is TGTGCCAGCAGCAGGGACTTCTCTGGGGCCAACGTCCTGACTTTC. Its translation: CASSRDFSGANVLTF. The V and J genes are TRBV5-4 and TRBJ2-6, with a weak D call TRBD2 (6 bases). The CDR3 runs to 15 residues. Deletions cut 4 bases from V and 0 bases from J, with 8 bases between. Germline CDR1 is SGHNT and CDR2 is YYREEE (reference sequence).

This rearrangement joins TRBV27 to TRBJ1-2; TRBD1 aligns across 11 bases. There are 14 residues in the CDR3. Germline V gene lookup returns CDR1 MNHEY and CDR2 SMNVEV (reference sequence). V shed 8 bases, J shed 7 bases, and the junction held 9 bases outside the gene matches. The CDR3 sequence is CASGYGQGASGYTF. DNA for the CDR3: TGTGCCAGCGGCTACGGACAGGGGGCTTCTGGCTACACCTTC.

The chain uses TRBV28 and TRBJ1-2; maybe TRBD1 (6 bases). V was cut by 6 bases and J by 1 base, with 15 bases left in between. The CDR3 is made up of 15 amino acids. Germline V CDR1 and CDR2: MDHEN, SYDVKM. The CDR3 DNA reads TGTGCCAGCAGCCTCGGGACATCGCTTAACTATGGCTACACCTTC. Its translation: CASSLGTSLNYGYTF.

This clone was counted once. The chain combines TRBV5-5 with TRBJ1-3; TRBD1 might be the D (6 bases). Germline CDR1 reads SGHKS; CDR2 reads YYEKEE (reference sequence). The CDR3 consists of 15 residues. Trimming shortened V by 4 bases and J by 4 bases, and 15 bases separated the two germline ends. The CDR3 region has the DNA TGTGCCAGCAGCCCACCGGGACATGGGGGAAACACCATATATTTT. Translating it yields CASSPPGHGGNTIYF.

The CDR3 loop is CASSFGQNTEAFF. CDR3 DNA: TGCGCCAGCAGCTTCGGACAGAACACTGAAGCTTTCTTT. The chain employs TRBV5-1 and TRBJ1-1; tentatively, D is TRBD1 (5 bases). The germline gives CDR1 SGHRS, CDR2 YFSETQ. The CDR3 covers 13 residues. V gave up 2 bases and J gave up 1 base, with 6 bases separating them.

The rearrangement links TRBV2 to TRBJ1-6; 7 nucleotides line up with TRBD1. Germline V gene lookup returns CDR1 SNHLY and CDR2 FYNNEI. The CDR3 consists of 15 residues. The ends lost 8 bases at V and 3 bases at J; junction bases unmatched: 7. In DNA form, the CDR3 reads TGTGCCAGCGGAGGACAGGAGTTCTATAATTCACCCCTCCACTTT. This codes for CASGGQEFYNSPLHF.

This clone is a singleton in its sample. This rearrangement joins TRBV6-5 to TRBJ2-2; tentatively, D is TRBD2 (6 bases). Germline V lookup: CDR1 MNHEY, CDR2 SVGAGI. This CDR3 is built from 16 residues. Trimming took 3 bases from V and 3 from J, leaving 14 bases between them. This chain's CDR3 is CASSYFGGAYTGELFF. CDR3 in DNA: TGTGCCAGCAGTTATTTTGGAGGGGCCTACACCGGGGAGCTGTTTTTT.

The chain combines TRBV24-1 with TRBJ2-1, with 7 bases that match TRBD1. With 4 bases clipped from V and 8 bases from J, the junction kept 10 bases outside the gene matches. Germline values: CDR1 KGHDR, CDR2 SFDVKD. CDR3 length: 15 amino acids. The CDR3 reads CATSDLRDSTYEQFF. As DNA, the CDR3 is TGTGCCACCAGTGACCTCCGGGACAGCACATATGAGCAGTTCTTC.

The chain is built from TRBV7-2 and TRBJ2-5; 11 bases are shared with TRBD2. Trimming took 5 bases from V and 5 from J; bases not matched to a gene: 7. Germline CDR1 reads SGHTA; CDR2 reads FQGNSA. This CDR3 has 15 amino acids. The CDR3 DNA is TGTGCCAGCAGCCCTGTGGGACTAGCGGTGGAGACCCAGTACTTC. Translating gives CASSPVGLAVETQYF.

This chain joins TRBV18 and TRBJ2-4, with D possibly matching TRBD1 (6 bases). CDR3 length equals 14 residues. CDR1 and CDR2 (germline): KGHSH, LQKENI. Deletions cut 4 bases from V and 7 bases from J, with 14 bases between. This CDR3 is CASSREQGSNIQYF. The DNA for the CDR3 is TGTGCCAGCTCACGAGAGCAGGGGTCGAACATTCAGTACTTC. The variable domain in full, with the rest retrieved from reference TRBV18 and TRBJ2-4, is NAGVMQNPRHLVRRRGQEARLRCSPMKGHSHVYWYRQLPEEGLKFMVYLQKENIIDESGMPKERFSAEFPKEGPSILRIQQVVRGDSAAYFCASSREQGSNIQYFGAGTRLSVL.

The V gene is TRBV20-1, the J gene TRBJ2-3, with a weak D call TRBD2 (5 bases). The CDR3 length is 11 residues. V was clipped by 4 bases and J by 6 bases, with 8 bases between them. Per the germline V gene, CDR1 is DFQATT and CDR2 is SNEGSKA (reference sequence). CDR3 coding DNA: TGCAGTGCTACCGAGCGGGATACGCAGTATTTT. Protein: CSATERDTQYF.

V and J are TRBV24-1 and TRBJ1-1, with 8 bases fitting TRBD1. J was trimmed by 4 bases and V by 3 bases; bases with no gene match: 6. There are 15 residues in the CDR3. From germline, CDR1 is KGHDR and CDR2 SFDVKD. CDR3 DNA: TGTGCCACCAGTGATGGACAGGGATTAATCACTGAAGCTTTCTTT. Translating gives CATSDGQGLITEAFF.

CDR3 amino acids: CASSEFRASPLHF. DNA for the CDR3: TGCGCCAGCAGTGAGTTCAGGGCTTCACCCCTCCACTTT. The V call is TRBV10-2, the J call TRBJ1-6; D possibly corresponds to TRBD1 (5 bases). The CDR3 sequence is 13 residues long. Trimming pared 1 base from V and 9 bases from J, leaving 7 bases between. CDR1 WSHSY and CDR2 SAAADI come from the germline V gene.

The V gene is TRBV7-9, the J gene TRBJ2-5; TRBD1 agrees at 7 bases. With V trimmed by 8 bases and J by 1 base, 4 bases remained unmatched. This CDR3 spans 13 amino acids. Germline V gene data show CDR1 as SEHNR and CDR2 as FQNEAQ (reference sequence). CDR3 sequence (DNA): TGTGCCAGCGGACGGGACAGCCAAGAGACCCAGTACTTC. Translating it yields CASGRDSQETQYF.

This clone was recorded once. J is TRBJ2-1 and V is TRBV5-5; perhaps TRBD1 as D (6 bases). The V gene lost 3 bases and the J gene lost 0 bases, with 10 bases spanning the gap. Germline V gene data show CDR1 as SGHKS and CDR2 as YYEKEE (reference sequence). This CDR3 comprises 15 residues. The CDR3 DNA follows: TGTGCCAGCAGCTCAACAGGGTCCTCCTACAATGAGCAGTTCTTC. Encoded protein: CASSSTGSSYNEQFF.

The V gene is TRBV24-1, the J gene TRBJ1-2; a weak D match, TRBD1 (6 bases). Germline loops: CDR1 KGHDR, CDR2 SFDVKD. CDR3 length: 13 residues. Trimming took 7 bases from V and 1 from J, leaving 9 bases between them. The CDR3 bases are TGTGCCACCAGCCACAGGGTTAACTATGGCTACACCTTC. Translating gives CATSHRVNYGYTF.

This clone was found once. This chain connects TRBV11-2 to TRBJ2-2; D not resolved. The CDR3 spans 14 residues. V shed 2 bases and J shed 1 base, with 5 bases lying between them. The germline CDR1 and CDR2 sequences are SGHAT and FQNNGV. Here the CDR3 reads CASSLPGNTGELFF. The CDR3 region has the DNA TGTGCCAGCAGCTTACCAGGGAACACCGGGGAGCTGTTTTTT.

V is TRBV6-5 and J is TRBJ2-1; the D is unclear. Germline CDR1 MNHEY, CDR2 SVGAGI. The CDR3 length is 13 residues. The V and J ends lost 7 bases and 4 bases respectively, with 11 bases between them. For the CDR3, the DNA is TGTGCCAGCACCTCTGGCAGTTACAATGAGCAGTTCTTC. It codes for CASTSGSYNEQFF.

This clone was seen more than once but under ten times. The chain employs TRBV6-2 or TRBV6-3 and TRBJ1-6; 8 bases match TRBD1. This CDR3 has 15 residues. V shed 4 bases and J 8 bases; nucleotides not matched to a gene: 7. Germline lookup yields CDR1 MNHEY and CDR2 SVGEGT. The DNA for the CDR3 is TGTGCCAGCAGTTCGACAGGGGAACGTTATTCACCCCTCCACTTT. Protein sequence: CASSSTGERYSPLHF.

The rearrangement uses TRBV3-1 (or the pseudogene TRBV3-2) and TRBJ1-1; TRBD1 matches 7 bases. The CDR3 consists of 15 residues. V shed 1 base, J shed 9 bases, and the junction held 11 bases outside the gene matches. Germline V gene sequence: CDR1 LGHDT, CDR2 YNNKEL (reference sequence). The CDR3: CASSQAALQGSQAFF. In DNA, the CDR3 is TGTGCCAGCAGCCAAGCAGCGTTACAGGGGTCCCAAGCTTTCTTT.

The chain is built from TRBV7-8 and TRBJ1-1; D possibly corresponds to TRBD1 (5 bases). The CDR3 extends over 14 amino acids. CDR1 and CDR2 from the germline V gene are SGHVS and FQNEAQ. The V end was cut by 3 bases, the J end by 4 bases, with 12 bases between. The CDR3 DNA reads as TGTGCCAGCAGCTTCCGGGAGGGACCCACTGAAGCTTTCTTT. Translated, it gives CASSFREGPTEAFF. Combining the CDR3 with reference TRBV7-8 and TRBJ1-1 gives the whole variable domain GAGVSQSPRYKVAKRGQDVALRCDPISGHVSLFWYQQALGQGPEFLTYFQNEAQLDKSGLPSDRFFAERPEGSVSTLKIQRTQQEDSAVYLCASSFREGPTEAFFGQGTRLTVV.

The chain links TRBV19 to TRBJ1-5; D call uncertain. The V gene's germline CDR1 is LNHDA and CDR2 SQIVND (reference sequence). The CDR3 is 12 amino acids. V lost 5 bases, J lost 11 bases, and 13 bases lay in between. The CDR3 nucleotides read TGTGCCAGTAGTTCCGACCTGGGCGCCCAGCATTTT. Translation: CASSSDLGAQHF.